The rows below give T cell receptor beta chains drawn from one sample of a study of blood T cell repertoires in COVID-19. Sequenced by immunoSEQ multiplex PCR; TCRdb stores in-frame clones only, minus some. This sample yields just over 650,000 clones, of which around 90% are seen a single time; roughly 0.25% belongs to the top ten. Sample: peripheral blood. These receptors were obtained from a woman aged 18-29 years with acute or convalescent COVID-19. CDR3s include the opening cysteine and the closing phenylalanine or tryptophan. A D gene is named only where the DNA matches it firmly. Clone size, where shown, is once, few, many, or a class for clones that have expanded.

v_call: TRBV14
j_call: TRBJ2-5
clone_size: -
d_call: TRBD1
cdr3_nt: TGTGCCAGCAGCCAAGGACAGGGGAGGTGGGAGACCCAGTACTTC
cdr3_aa: CASSQGQGRWETQYF

v_call: TRBV3-1/TRBV3-2
j_call: TRBJ1-1
clone_size: -
d_call: TRBD1
cdr3_nt: TGTGCCAGCAGTCCATTTGACAGGGGGAGTGGAGCTTTCTTT
cdr3_aa: CASSPFDRGSGAFF

v_call: TRBV4-1
j_call: TRBJ2-5
clone_size: -
d_call: -
cdr3_nt: TGCGCCAGCAGCCACCACGGGACTTCGGAGACCCAGTACTTC
cdr3_aa: CASSHHGTSETQYF

v_call: TRBV4-1
j_call: TRBJ1-3
clone_size: -
d_call: -
cdr3_nt: TGCGCCAGCAGCCAAGAGCACAGGGTGGGAAACACCATATATTTT
cdr3_aa: CASSQEHRVGNTIYF

v_call: TRBV27
j_call: TRBJ1-3
clone_size: -
d_call: TRBD1
cdr3_nt: TGTGCCAGCAGTTCTCTGGGGACAGCTGGAAACACCATATATTTT
cdr3_aa: CASSSLGTAGNTIYF

v_call: TRBV9
j_call: TRBJ1-2
clone_size: -
d_call: -
cdr3_nt: TGTGCCAGCAGGACAGTGGCTAACTCGAATGGCTACACCTTC
cdr3_aa: CASRTVANSNGYTF

v_call: TRBV5-1
j_call: TRBJ1-3
clone_size: -
d_call: TRBD1
cdr3_nt: TGCGCCAGCAGCTTTGGGACAGAAATATATTTT
cdr3_aa: CASSFGTEIYF

v_call: TRBV2
j_call: TRBJ1-1
clone_size: -
d_call: TRBD1
cdr3_nt: TGTGCCAGCAATTTGGACAGGGGATGGACTGAAGCTTTCTTT
cdr3_aa: CASNLDRGWTEAFF

v_call: TRBV10-3
j_call: TRBJ1-5
clone_size: -
d_call: -
cdr3_nt: TGTGCCATCAGTGGCGGAGAGGATCAGCCCCAGCATTTT
cdr3_aa: CAISGGEDQPQHF

v_call: TRBV5-1
j_call: TRBJ2-1
clone_size: -
d_call: -
cdr3_nt: TGCGCCAGCAGCTTGGGGGGCGGGGGCCCTTCCTACAATGAGCAGTTCTTC
cdr3_aa: CASSLGGGGPSYNEQFF

v_call: TRBV6-5
j_call: TRBJ1-2
clone_size: -
d_call: -
cdr3_nt: TGTGCCAGCAGTTACCTCCGTAGCGGGGATGGCTACACCTTC
cdr3_aa: CASSYLRSGDGYTF

v_call: TRBV5-1
j_call: TRBJ2-7
clone_size: -
d_call: -
cdr3_nt: TGCGCCAGCAGCCCCCATACCGTAGACGAGCAGTACTTC
cdr3_aa: CASSPHTVDEQYF

v_call: TRBV30
j_call: TRBJ1-6
clone_size: -
d_call: TRBD1
cdr3_nt: TGTGCCTGGAGCCGGGACAGGGATGATTCACCCCTTCACTTT
cdr3_aa: CAWSRDRDDSPLHF

v_call: TRBV5-1
j_call: TRBJ2-5
clone_size: -
d_call: -
cdr3_nt: TGCGCCAGCAGCTTGTTGGCCGCGGGTCCGCAAGAGACCCAGTACTTC
cdr3_aa: CASSLLAAGPQETQYF

v_call: TRBV6-5
j_call: TRBJ2-2
clone_size: -
d_call: -
cdr3_nt: TGTGCCAGCGGGGGAAAGGGACTTAACACCGGGGAGCTGTTTTTT
cdr3_aa: CASGGKGLNTGELFF

v_call: TRBV7-7
j_call: TRBJ1-3
clone_size: -
d_call: TRBD1
cdr3_nt: TGTGCCAGCAGCTCCGGAACCGGGACAGGGGTGTCTGGAAACACCATATATTTT
cdr3_aa: CASSSGTGTGVSGNTIYF

v_call: TRBV24-1
j_call: TRBJ1-5
clone_size: -
d_call: -
cdr3_nt: TGTGCCACCGCCCCCGGGGGGGGCGGCAATCAGCCCCAGCATTTT
cdr3_aa: CATAPGGGGNQPQHF

v_call: TRBV5-1
j_call: TRBJ1-6
clone_size: -
d_call: -
cdr3_nt: TGCGCCAGCAGCCCGGACGGACTATCACCCCTCCACTTT
cdr3_aa: CASSPDGLSPLHF

v_call: TRBV5-6
j_call: TRBJ2-7
clone_size: few
d_call: TRBD2
cdr3_nt: TGTGCCAGCATCGAGTACACTAGCGGAGTCTACGAGCAGTACTTC
cdr3_aa: CASIEYTSGVYEQYF

v_call: TRBV30
j_call: TRBJ2-5
clone_size: -
d_call: -
cdr3_nt: TGTGCCTGGAGTGTACTTAGCCAAGAGACCCAGTACTTC
cdr3_aa: CAWSVLSQETQYF

v_call: TRBV4-1
j_call: TRBJ1-5
clone_size: -
d_call: -
cdr3_nt: TGCGCCAGCAGCCAAGATTTTCCCGGGTTCGGTCAGCCCCAGCATTTT
cdr3_aa: CASSQDFPGFGQPQHF

v_call: TRBV27
j_call: TRBJ2-5
clone_size: -
d_call: TRBD2
cdr3_nt: TGTGCCAGCAGTTTAGAAGGTAGCGGGGGGTTAGAGACCCAGTACTTC
cdr3_aa: CASSLEGSGGLETQYF

v_call: TRBV19
j_call: TRBJ1-1
clone_size: -
d_call: -
cdr3_nt: TGTGCCAGTAGTATTGGAGCGAACACTGAAGCTTTCTTT
cdr3_aa: CASSIGANTEAFF

v_call: TRBV5-4
j_call: TRBJ1-6
clone_size: -
d_call: -
cdr3_nt: TGTGCCAGCAGCTTGGGACCCGGGGATAATTCACCCCTCCACTTT
cdr3_aa: CASSLGPGDNSPLHF

v_call: TRBV30
j_call: TRBJ1-2
clone_size: once
d_call: -
cdr3_nt: TGTGCCTGGAGTGTTCGTGACTATGGCTACACCTTC
cdr3_aa: CAWSVRDYGYTF

v_call: TRBV11-2
j_call: TRBJ1-5
clone_size: -
d_call: -
cdr3_nt: TGTGCCAGCAGCCCCCCAGGGAGCGGGGATCAGCCCCAGCATTTT
cdr3_aa: CASSPPGSGDQPQHF

v_call: TRBV7-2
j_call: TRBJ1-1
clone_size: -
d_call: -
cdr3_nt: TGTGCCAGCAGTCCGGGACACCTTAAGGGGAACACTGAAGCTTTCTTT
cdr3_aa: CASSPGHLKGNTEAFF

v_call: TRBV9
j_call: TRBJ1-3
clone_size: once
d_call: -
cdr3_nt: TGTGCCAGCAGCGGAGGGGGTTCAGGAAACACCATATATTTT
cdr3_aa: CASSGGGSGNTIYF